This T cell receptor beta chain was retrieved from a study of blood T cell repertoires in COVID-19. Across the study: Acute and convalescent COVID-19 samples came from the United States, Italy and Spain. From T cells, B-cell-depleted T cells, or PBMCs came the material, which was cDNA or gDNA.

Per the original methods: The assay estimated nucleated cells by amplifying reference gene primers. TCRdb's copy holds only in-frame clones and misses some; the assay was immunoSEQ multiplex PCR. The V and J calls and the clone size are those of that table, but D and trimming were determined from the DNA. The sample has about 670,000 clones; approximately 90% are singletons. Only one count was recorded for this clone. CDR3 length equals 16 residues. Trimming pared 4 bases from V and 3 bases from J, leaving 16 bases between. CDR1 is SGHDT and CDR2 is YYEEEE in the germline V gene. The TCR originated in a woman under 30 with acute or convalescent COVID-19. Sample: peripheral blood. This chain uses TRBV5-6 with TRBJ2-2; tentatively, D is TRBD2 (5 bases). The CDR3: CASSPGLNRDTGELFF. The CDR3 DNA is TGTGCCAGCAGCCCGGGATTAAACCGGGACACCGGGGAGCTGTTTTTT.